The present TCR beta chain was sequenced within a study of blood T cell repertoires in COVID-19. Study at large: The cDNA or gDNA used as material had been derived from T cells, B-cell-depleted T cells, or PBMCs.

Per the germline V gene, CDR1 is SGHDN and CDR2 is FVKESK. The ends were cut back, 4 bases at V and 1 base at J, with 12 bases in the middle. This CDR3 has 15 amino acids. Some clones are missing from TCRdb's copy, which holds only in-frame ones; the method was immunoSEQ multiplex PCR. Of around 53,000 clones listed, 70% to 85% are singletons. The source of this sequence is a man aged 65 to 85 with active COVID-19. The chain recombines TRBV14 with TRBJ2-3; TRBD1 might be the D (5 bases). The sequenced sample was peripheral blood. The DNA for the CDR3 is TGTGCCAGCAGCCTGCTAGGGGTCGGCACAGATACGCAGTATTTT. Translated: CASSLLGVGTDTQYF. The full variable domain, completed using reference TRBV14 and TRBJ2-3, is EAGVTQFPSHSVIEKGQTVTLRCDPISGHDNLYWYRRVMGKEIKFLLHFVKESKQDESGMPNNRFLAERTGGTYSTLKVQPAELEDSGVYFCASSLLGVGTDTQYFGPGTRLTVL.